A selection of T cell receptor beta chains follows, all from one sample in a study of CD8 T cells in Susac syndrome. TCRdb reprocessed the immunoSEQ multiplex PCR reads with MiXCR, giving one entry per CDR3 protein. The sample includes approximately 170,000 distinct CDR3 sequences, 93% of them seen just once. The sample taken for sequencing was CD4+ T cells from PBMCs. The receptors stem from a human donor in good health. The CDR3 runs from the conserved cysteine through the conserved F or W. The D gene is left open where the match is weak. Rows give clone size only sometimes, using once, few, many, or a class for an expanded clone.

V: TRBV7-8
J: TRBJ1-1
D: .
size: .
DNA: TGTGCCAGCAGCTCAAGACAGTACACTGAAGCTTTCTTT
CDR3: CASSSRQYTEAFF

V: TRBV5-1
J: TRBJ2-7
D: TRBD2
size: .
DNA: TGCGCCAGCAGCTTGGAGCTAGCGGTCGAGCAGTACTTC
CDR3: CASSLELAVEQYF

V: TRBV12-3/TRBV12-4
J: TRBJ1-1
D: TRBD1
size: .
DNA: TGTGCCAGCAGTCGACAGGGCGCTGAAGCTTTCTTT
CDR3: CASSRQGAEAFF

V: TRBV20-1
J: TRBJ1-1
D: .
size: .
DNA: TGCAGTGCTAGAGCGAGGAGGGACACTGAAGCTTTCTTT
CDR3: CSARARRDTEAFF

V: TRBV20-1
J: TRBJ2-7
D: TRBD1
size: .
DNA: TGCAGTGCTCGACAACCGGGACAGGGGGCAGGGGAGCAGTACTTC
CDR3: CSARQPGQGAGEQYF

V: TRBV19
J: TRBJ2-2
D: .
size: .
DNA: TGTGCCAGTAGTATAGGGGTGCACTACTACACCGGGGAGCTGTTTTTT
CDR3: CASSIGVHYYTGELFF

V: TRBV6-5
J: TRBJ1-6
D: .
size: .
DNA: TGTGCCAGCACCCTACAGGGTGGATATTCACCCCTCCACTTT
CDR3: CASTLQGGYSPLHF

V: TRBV7-4
J: TRBJ1-5
D: TRBD1
size: .
DNA: TGTGCCAGCAGCAAAGGGTGGGACAGGGGGGGTGTGTGCAATCAGCCCCAGCATTTT
CDR3: CASSKGWDRGGVCNQPQHF

V: TRBV2
J: TRBJ1-5
D: .
size: .
DNA: TGTGCCAGCAGTGAAGGACCATTCAATCAGCCCCAGCATTTT
CDR3: CASSEGPFNQPQHF

V: TRBV3-1
J: TRBJ1-1
D: .
size: .
DNA: TGTGCCAGCAGCCAAGATTATTCCAGGAACACTGAAGCTTTCTTT
CDR3: CASSQDYSRNTEAFF

V: TRBV13
J: TRBJ2-3
D: .
size: .
DNA: TGTGCCAGCAGCTTAGAGGGTAGAGCTTTTAGCACAGATACGCAGTATTTT
CDR3: CASSLEGRAFSTDTQYF

V: TRBV3-1
J: TRBJ2-7
D: .
size: once
DNA: TGTGCCAGCAGCCATGTCAACGAGCAGTACTTC
CDR3: CASSHVNEQYF

V: TRBV20-1
J: TRBJ2-2
D: .
size: .
DNA: TGCAGTGCTAGAGATGGGGCCAGGGTGGACACCGGGGAGCTGTTTTTT
CDR3: CSARDGARVDTGELFF

V: TRBV7-2
J: TRBJ2-7
D: .
size: .
DNA: TGTGCCAGCAGCTCGGACAGCGACGAGCAGTACTTC
CDR3: CASSSDSDEQYF

V: TRBV2
J: TRBJ2-7
D: TRBD1
size: .
DNA: TGTGCCAGCAGTGAAGTGGGACAGGCAGGAGGGCAGTACTTC
CDR3: CASSEVGQAGGQYF

V: TRBV5-6
J: TRBJ2-5
D: .
size: .
DNA: TGTGCCAGCAGCAGACTCCTGGACTGGTCTCGGGAGACCCAGTACTTC
CDR3: CASSRLLDWSRETQYF

V: TRBV29-1
J: TRBJ2-3
D: TRBD1
size: .
DNA: TGCAGCGCCCGACAGGGGTCCCCCACAGATACGCAGTATTTT
CDR3: CSARQGSPTDTQYF

V: TRBV20-1
J: TRBJ1-1
D: TRBD1
size: .
DNA: TGCAGTGCTAAACAGGGGGCGATGGGCACTGAAGCTTTCTTT
CDR3: CSAKQGAMGTEAFF

V: TRBV3-1
J: TRBJ2-3
D: TRBD1
size: .
DNA: TGTGCCAGCAGCCCAGGGGGTAGAGATACGCAGTATTTT
CDR3: CASSPGGRDTQYF

V: TRBV18
J: TRBJ1-2
D: TRBD1
size: .
DNA: TGTGCCAGCTCACCGCCGGGACAGGGAAACTATGGCTACACCTTC
CDR3: CASSPPGQGNYGYTF

V: TRBV19
J: TRBJ2-3
D: .
size: .
DNA: TGTGCCAGTAGTATGGTGTCGGTTGGTGGTACGCAGTATTTT
CDR3: CASSMVSVGGTQYF

V: TRBV3-1
J: TRBJ2-5
D: TRBD2
size: .
DNA: TGTGCCAGCAGCCAAGATTCCAGCGGGGCCGGGTGGGTGACCCAGTACTTC
CDR3: CASSQDSSGAGWVTQYF

V: TRBV7-2
J: TRBJ1-2
D: .
size: once
DNA: TGTGCCAGCAGCTTAGGGTGGGGGGACCCATCCCACTATGGCTACACCTTC
CDR3: CASSLGWGDPSHYGYTF

V: TRBV11-2
J: TRBJ2-2
D: TRBD2
size: .
DNA: TGTGCCAGCAGCTTGGAACGGGGGGGGACCGGGGAGCTGTTTTTT
CDR3: CASSLERGGTGELFF

V: TRBV16
J: TRBJ1-1
D: .
size: .
DNA: TGTGCCAGCAGCCAATCCAGCGCGGGCACTGAAGCTTTCTTT
CDR3: CASSQSSAGTEAFF

V: TRBV15
J: TRBJ2-2
D: TRBD1
size: .
DNA: TGTGCCACCAGCAGCAACAGGGGGTCCGGGGAGCTGTTTTTT
CDR3: CATSSNRGSGELFF

V: TRBV5-1
J: TRBJ2-1
D: .
size: .
DNA: TGCGCCAGCAGCGTAAACCAGGGGTATGAGCAGTTCTTC
CDR3: CASSVNQGYEQFF

V: TRBV19
J: TRBJ1-5
D: TRBD1
size: .
DNA: TGTGCCAGTAGTGAATCGGGACAGGGTTGGGATCAGCCCCAGCATTTT
CDR3: CASSESGQGWDQPQHF

V: TRBV5-1
J: TRBJ2-7
D: .
size: .
DNA: TGCGCCAGCAGCACCCCGACGGGGGCCTACGAGCAGTACTTC
CDR3: CASSTPTGAYEQYF

V: TRBV13
J: TRBJ2-7
D: .
size: .
DNA: TGTGCCAGCAGACTCGGTGGGAGAGACGAGCAGTACTTC
CDR3: CASRLGGRDEQYF

V: TRBV2
J: TRBJ2-1
D: .
size: .
DNA: TGTGCCAGCAGTGAAAGGCAGGGAAGCCTGGATGAGCAGTTCTTC
CDR3: CASSERQGSLDEQFF

V: TRBV5-1
J: TRBJ2-5
D: TRBD1
size: .
DNA: TGCGCCAGCAGCCTGGGGACAGCCATGGAGACCCAGTACTTC
CDR3: CASSLGTAMETQYF